These T cell receptor beta chains were read from a single sample in a study of shared clonotypes between healthy human individuals. Repertoires were generated with immunoSEQ multiplex PCR, while TCRdb's copy carries only in-frame clones and drops some. The data show roughly 2.5 million clones, approximately 92% seen once. Material: naive CD4+ T cells sorted from blood. The receptors here all came from a man between 18 and 35 years old in good health. CDR3s include the opening cysteine and the closing phenylalanine or tryptophan. A D gene is named only where the DNA matches it firmly. Not every row has a clone size; where given, it reads once, few, many or a size class.

d_call: -; v_call: TRBV7-9; clone_size: -; j_call: TRBJ2-7; cdr3_aa: CASSARQRSYEQYF; cdr3_nt: TGTGCCAGCAGCGCACGACAGAGATCCTACGAGCAGTACTTC
d_call: -; v_call: TRBV18; clone_size: -; j_call: TRBJ1-1; cdr3_aa: CASSPGGETEAFF; cdr3_nt: TGTGCCAGCTCACCAGGGGGCGAAACTGAAGCTTTCTTT
d_call: TRBD2; v_call: TRBV11-2; clone_size: -; j_call: TRBJ2-7; cdr3_aa: CASSSRLAGAPFYEQYF; cdr3_nt: TGTGCCAGCAGCTCCAGGCTAGCGGGAGCTCCTTTTTACGAGCAGTACTTC
d_call: -; v_call: TRBV29-1; clone_size: -; j_call: TRBJ2-3; cdr3_aa: CSLGQGADTQYF; cdr3_nt: TGCAGCCTAGGTCAAGGGGCAGATACGCAGTATTTT
d_call: TRBD2; v_call: TRBV5-4; clone_size: -; j_call: TRBJ2-5; cdr3_aa: CASSSALTGRIETQYF; cdr3_nt: TGTGCCAGCAGCTCCGCCTTGACCGGGAGGATTGAGACCCAGTACTTC
d_call: -; v_call: TRBV30; clone_size: -; j_call: TRBJ2-7; cdr3_aa: CAWSGTGTYEQYF; cdr3_nt: TGTGCCTGGAGCGGAACAGGTACCTACGAGCAGTACTTC
d_call: -; v_call: TRBV21-1; clone_size: -; j_call: TRBJ1-1; cdr3_aa: CASSTNGQGIVVMMNTEAFF; cdr3_nt: TGTGCCAGCAGTACTAATGGTCAGGGGATCGTAGTAATGATGAACACTGAAGCTTTCTTT
d_call: TRBD1; v_call: TRBV6-6; clone_size: -; j_call: TRBJ2-2; cdr3_aa: CAGSGTGNTGELFF; cdr3_nt: TGTGCCGGTTCGGGGACAGGGAACACCGGGGAGCTGTTTTTT
d_call: TRBD1; v_call: TRBV19; clone_size: once; j_call: TRBJ2-7; cdr3_aa: CASSSKAGGEQYF; cdr3_nt: TGTGCCAGTAGTTCGAAGGCAGGGGGCGAGCAGTACTTC
d_call: -; v_call: TRBV10-1; clone_size: -; j_call: TRBJ2-3; cdr3_aa: CASSPDTDTQYF; cdr3_nt: TGCGCCAGCAGTCCAGACACAGATACGCAGTATTTT
d_call: -; v_call: TRBV5-8; clone_size: -; j_call: TRBJ1-1; cdr3_aa: CASRRDTDEAFF; cdr3_nt: TGTGCCAGCAGACGGGACACCGATGAAGCTTTCTTT
d_call: -; v_call: TRBV11-2; clone_size: -; j_call: TRBJ1-3; cdr3_aa: CASSRNRDYGNTIYF; cdr3_nt: TGTGCCAGCAGCCGTAACAGGGATTACGGAAACACCATATATTTT
d_call: -; v_call: TRBV5-1; clone_size: -; j_call: TRBJ1-3; cdr3_aa: CASSFGVLRSGNTIYF; cdr3_nt: TGCGCCAGCAGCTTTGGGGTCCTTAGGTCTGGAAACACCATATATTTT
d_call: -; v_call: TRBV6-5; clone_size: -; j_call: TRBJ2-2; cdr3_aa: CASRSQGATTGELFF; cdr3_nt: TGTGCCAGCAGGTCACAGGGAGCCACCACCGGGGAGCTGTTTTTT
d_call: TRBD1; v_call: TRBV28; clone_size: -; j_call: TRBJ2-7; cdr3_aa: CASSRQTGLSKQYF; cdr3_nt: TGTGCCAGCAGTCGACAGACAGGGCTATCTAAGCAGTACTTC
d_call: TRBD1; v_call: TRBV10-2; clone_size: -; j_call: TRBJ2-2; cdr3_aa: CASSRTGSNTGELFF; cdr3_nt: TGCGCCAGCAGTCGGACAGGTTCGAACACCGGGGAGCTGTTTTTT
d_call: -; v_call: TRBV28; clone_size: -; j_call: TRBJ2-7; cdr3_aa: CASTGQPLTYEQYF; cdr3_nt: TGTGCCAGCACAGGACAGCCACTAACCTACGAGCAGTACTTC
d_call: -; v_call: TRBV6-5; clone_size: -; j_call: TRBJ1-6; cdr3_aa: CASSRTGINSPLHF; cdr3_nt: TGTGCCAGCAGCCGGACGGGGATCAATTCACCCCTCCACTTT
d_call: -; v_call: TRBV2; clone_size: few; j_call: TRBJ1-5; cdr3_aa: CASSEALGTVNQPQHF; cdr3_nt: TGTGCCAGCAGTGAAGCGCTGGGGACTGTCAATCAGCCCCAGCATTTT
d_call: TRBD2; v_call: TRBV4-3; clone_size: -; j_call: TRBJ2-3; cdr3_aa: CASSQIQLAGAPTDTQYF; cdr3_nt: TGCGCCAGCAGCCAAATCCAACTAGCGGGAGCCCCCACAGATACGCAGTATTTT
d_call: TRBD2; v_call: TRBV5-4; clone_size: -; j_call: TRBJ2-5; cdr3_aa: CASSFGTNQETQYF; cdr3_nt: TGTGCCAGCAGCTTCGGGACTAACCAAGAGACCCAGTACTTC
d_call: -; v_call: TRBV18; clone_size: -; j_call: TRBJ1-1; cdr3_aa: CASSGESEAFF; cdr3_nt: TGTGCCAGCTCAGGGGAGTCTGAAGCTTTCTTT
d_call: -; v_call: TRBV6-1; clone_size: once; j_call: TRBJ1-2; cdr3_aa: CASSGIIGYTF; cdr3_nt: TGTGCCAGCAGTGGAATAATAGGCTACACCTTC
d_call: -; v_call: TRBV30; clone_size: -; j_call: TRBJ1-2; cdr3_aa: CAWRVGGGYGYTF; cdr3_nt: TGTGCCTGGAGGGTAGGGGGAGGCTATGGCTACACCTTC